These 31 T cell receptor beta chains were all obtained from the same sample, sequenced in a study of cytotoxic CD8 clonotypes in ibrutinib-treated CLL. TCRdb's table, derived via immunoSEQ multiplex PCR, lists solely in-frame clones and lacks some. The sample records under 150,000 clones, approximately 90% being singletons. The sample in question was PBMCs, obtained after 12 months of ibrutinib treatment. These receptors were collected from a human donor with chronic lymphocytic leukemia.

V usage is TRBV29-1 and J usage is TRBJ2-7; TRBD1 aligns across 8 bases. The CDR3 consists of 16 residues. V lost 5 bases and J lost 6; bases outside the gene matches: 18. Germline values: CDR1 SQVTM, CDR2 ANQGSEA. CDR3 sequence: CSVIWTGTTPLGEQYF. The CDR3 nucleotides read TGCAGCGTTATCTGGACAGGGACGACCCCCCTCGGCGAGCAGTACTTC.

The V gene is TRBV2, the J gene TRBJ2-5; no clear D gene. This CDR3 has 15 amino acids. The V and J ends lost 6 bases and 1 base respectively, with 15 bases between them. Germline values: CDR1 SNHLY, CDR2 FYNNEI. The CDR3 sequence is CASRLDPMAQETQYF. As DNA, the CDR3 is TGTGCCAGCAGACTGGACCCTATGGCCCAAGAGACCCAGTACTTC.

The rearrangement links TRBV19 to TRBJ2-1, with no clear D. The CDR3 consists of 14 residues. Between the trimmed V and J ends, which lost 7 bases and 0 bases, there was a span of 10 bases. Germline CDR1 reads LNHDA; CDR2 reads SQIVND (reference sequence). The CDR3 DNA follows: TGTGCCAGTACCCGAGGCCGCTCCTACAATGAGCAGTTCTTC. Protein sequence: CASTRGRSYNEQFF.

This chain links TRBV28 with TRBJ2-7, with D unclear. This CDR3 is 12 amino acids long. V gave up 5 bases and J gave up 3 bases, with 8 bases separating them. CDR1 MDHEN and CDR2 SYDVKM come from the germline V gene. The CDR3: CASSMTIYEQYF. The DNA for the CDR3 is TGTGCCAGCAGTATGACCATCTACGAGCAGTACTTC.

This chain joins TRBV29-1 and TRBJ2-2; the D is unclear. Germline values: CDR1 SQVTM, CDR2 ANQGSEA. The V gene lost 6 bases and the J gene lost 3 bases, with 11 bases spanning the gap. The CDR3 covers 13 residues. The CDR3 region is CSVNQADTGELFF. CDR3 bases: TGCAGCGTGAACCAGGCGGACACCGGGGAGCTGTTTTTT.

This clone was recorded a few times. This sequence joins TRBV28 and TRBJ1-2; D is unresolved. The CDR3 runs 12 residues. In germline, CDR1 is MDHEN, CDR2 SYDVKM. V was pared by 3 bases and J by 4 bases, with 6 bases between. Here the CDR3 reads CASSFGSYGYTF. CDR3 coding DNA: TGTGCCAGCAGTTTCGGCAGCTATGGCTACACCTTC.

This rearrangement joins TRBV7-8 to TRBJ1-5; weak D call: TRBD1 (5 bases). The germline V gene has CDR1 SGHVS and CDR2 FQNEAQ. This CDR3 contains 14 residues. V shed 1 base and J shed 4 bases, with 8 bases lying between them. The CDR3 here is CASSLVEGNQPQHF. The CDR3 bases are TGTGCCAGCAGCTTAGTAGAGGGGAATCAGCCCCAGCATTTT. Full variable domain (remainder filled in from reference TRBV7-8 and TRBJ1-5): GAGVSQSPRYKVAKRGQDVALRCDPISGHVSLFWYQQALGQGPEFLTYFQNEAQLDKSGLPSDRFFAERPEGSVSTLKIQRTQQEDSAVYLCASSLVEGNQPQHFGDGTRLSIL.

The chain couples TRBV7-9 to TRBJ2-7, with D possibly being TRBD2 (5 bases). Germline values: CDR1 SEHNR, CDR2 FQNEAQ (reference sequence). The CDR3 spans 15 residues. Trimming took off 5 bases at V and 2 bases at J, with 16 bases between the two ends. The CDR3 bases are TGTGCCAGCAGCCCGAACGGGCGGGTAACCTACGAGCAGTACTTC. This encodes CASSPNGRVTYEQYF.

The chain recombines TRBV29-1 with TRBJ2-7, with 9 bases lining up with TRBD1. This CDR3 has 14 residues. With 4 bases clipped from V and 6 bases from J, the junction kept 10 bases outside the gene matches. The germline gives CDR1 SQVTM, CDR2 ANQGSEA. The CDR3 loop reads CSVGRDRARGEQYF. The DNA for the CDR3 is TGCAGCGTTGGCCGGGACAGGGCTCGCGGCGAGCAGTACTTC.

The CDR3 nucleotides are TGCGCCAGCAGCTTGCGAGTGAACACTGAAGCTTTCTTT. It yields the protein CASSLRVNTEAFF. V is TRBV5-1 and J is TRBJ1-1, with unresolved D. The V gene's germline CDR1 is SGHRS and CDR2 YFSETQ. Trimming left V 1 base short and J 0 bases short, with 4 bases between. The CDR3 sequence is 13 residues long.

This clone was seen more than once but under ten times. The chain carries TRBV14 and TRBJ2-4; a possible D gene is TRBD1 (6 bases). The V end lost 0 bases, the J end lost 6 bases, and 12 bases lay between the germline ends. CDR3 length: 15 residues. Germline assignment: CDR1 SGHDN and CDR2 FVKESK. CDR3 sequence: CASSQDLVRGNIQYF. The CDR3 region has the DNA TGTGCCAGCAGCCAAGATTTGGTCAGGGGAAACATTCAGTACTTC.

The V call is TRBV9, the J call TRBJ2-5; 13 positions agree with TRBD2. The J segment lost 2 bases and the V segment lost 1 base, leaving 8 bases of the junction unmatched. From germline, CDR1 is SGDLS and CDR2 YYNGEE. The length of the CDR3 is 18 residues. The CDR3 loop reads CASSVRTSGRSSQETQYF. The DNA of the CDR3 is TGTGCCAGCAGCGTACGGACTAGCGGGAGAAGCAGTCAAGAGACCCAGTACTTC.

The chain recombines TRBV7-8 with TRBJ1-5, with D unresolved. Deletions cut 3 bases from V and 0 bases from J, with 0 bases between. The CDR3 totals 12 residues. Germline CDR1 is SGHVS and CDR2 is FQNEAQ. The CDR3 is CASSFSNQPQHF. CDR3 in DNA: TGTGCCAGCAGCTTTAGCAATCAGCCCCAGCATTTT.

The CDR3 coding sequence is TGCAGCGTTGAGGGAAGGAGGGGAATCTACACCTTC. Amino acid sequence: CSVEGRRGIYTF. The chain has TRBV29-1 and TRBJ1-2; tentative D call: TRBD1 (5 bases). The CDR3 contains 12 residues. V was pared by 3 bases and J by 10 bases, with 15 bases between. The germline CDR1 and CDR2 sequences are SQVTM and ANQGSEA.

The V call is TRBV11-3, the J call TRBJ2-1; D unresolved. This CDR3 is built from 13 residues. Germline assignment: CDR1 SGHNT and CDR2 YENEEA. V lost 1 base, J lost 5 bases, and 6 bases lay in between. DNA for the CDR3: TGTGCCAGCAGCTTAGTAGGAAACAATGAGCAGTTCTTC. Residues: CASSLVGNNEQFF.

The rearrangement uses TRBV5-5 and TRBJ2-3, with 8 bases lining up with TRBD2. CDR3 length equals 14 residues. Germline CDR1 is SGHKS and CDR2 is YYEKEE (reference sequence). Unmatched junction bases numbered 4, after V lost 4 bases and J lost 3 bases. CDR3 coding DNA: TGTGCCAGCAGCCTGGGGACTAGGACAGATACGCAGTATTTT. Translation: CASSLGTRTDTQYF.

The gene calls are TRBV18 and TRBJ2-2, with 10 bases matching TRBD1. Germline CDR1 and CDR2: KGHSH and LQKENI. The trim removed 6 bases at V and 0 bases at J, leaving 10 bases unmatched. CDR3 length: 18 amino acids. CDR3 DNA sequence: TGTGCCAGCTCCCCGGCCGGGACAGGGGTTACGAACACCGGGGAGCTGTTTTTT. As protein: CASSPAGTGVTNTGELFF.

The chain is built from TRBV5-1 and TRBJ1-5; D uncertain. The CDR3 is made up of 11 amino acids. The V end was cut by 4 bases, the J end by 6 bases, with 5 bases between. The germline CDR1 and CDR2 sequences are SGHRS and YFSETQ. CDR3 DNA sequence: TGCGCCAGCAGCGGGATTCAGCCCCAGCATTTT. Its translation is CASSGIQPQHF.

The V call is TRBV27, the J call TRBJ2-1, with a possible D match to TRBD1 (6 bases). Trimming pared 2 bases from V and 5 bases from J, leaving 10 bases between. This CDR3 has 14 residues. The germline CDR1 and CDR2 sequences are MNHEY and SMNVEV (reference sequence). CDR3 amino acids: CASSLHWTDNEQFF. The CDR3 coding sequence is TGTGCCAGCAGTTTACACTGGACAGACAATGAGCAGTTCTTC.

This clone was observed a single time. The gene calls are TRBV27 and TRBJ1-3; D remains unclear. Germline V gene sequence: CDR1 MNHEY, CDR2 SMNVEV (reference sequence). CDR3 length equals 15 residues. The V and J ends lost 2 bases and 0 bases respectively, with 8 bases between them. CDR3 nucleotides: TGTGCCAGCAGTTTAAAGCCCTACTCTGGAAACACCATATATTTT. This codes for CASSLKPYSGNTIYF.

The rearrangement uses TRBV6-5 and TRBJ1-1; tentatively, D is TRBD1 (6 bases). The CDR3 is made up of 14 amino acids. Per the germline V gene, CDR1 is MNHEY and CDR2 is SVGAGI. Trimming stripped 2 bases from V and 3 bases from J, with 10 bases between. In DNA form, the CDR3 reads TGTGCCAGCAGTTACGGGGGCCCCGACACTGAAGCTTTCTTT. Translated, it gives CASSYGGPDTEAFF.

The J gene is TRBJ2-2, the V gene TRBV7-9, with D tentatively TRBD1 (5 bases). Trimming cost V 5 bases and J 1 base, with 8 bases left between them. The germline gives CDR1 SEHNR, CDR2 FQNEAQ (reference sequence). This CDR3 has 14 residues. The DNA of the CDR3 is TGTGCCAGCAGCCCCCAGGGGAACACCGGGGAGCTGTTTTTT. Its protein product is CASSPQGNTGELFF.

In DNA form, the CDR3 reads TGTGCCAGCAGTCCCTCCCGGAGAGGCGCAGATACGCAGTATTTT. Its translation: CASSPSRRGADTQYF. This chain connects TRBV28 to TRBJ2-3; D gene ambiguous. Trimming removed 5 bases at V and 4 bases at J, with 16 bases between. Per the germline V gene, CDR1 is MDHEN and CDR2 is SYDVKM. The CDR3 spans 15 residues.

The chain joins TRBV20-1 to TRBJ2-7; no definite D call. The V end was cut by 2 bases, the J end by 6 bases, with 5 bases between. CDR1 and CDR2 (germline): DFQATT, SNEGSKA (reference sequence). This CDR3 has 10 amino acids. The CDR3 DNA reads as TGCAGTGCTAGAAGACTCGAGCAGTACTTC. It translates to CSARRLEQYF.

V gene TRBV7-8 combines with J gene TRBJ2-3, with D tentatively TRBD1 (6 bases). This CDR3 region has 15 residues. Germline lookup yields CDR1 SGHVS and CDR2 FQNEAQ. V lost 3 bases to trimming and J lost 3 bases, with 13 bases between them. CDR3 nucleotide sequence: TGTGCCAGCAGCTTGTTTGGGGGCTGGACAGATACGCAGTATTTT. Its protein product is CASSLFGGWTDTQYF.

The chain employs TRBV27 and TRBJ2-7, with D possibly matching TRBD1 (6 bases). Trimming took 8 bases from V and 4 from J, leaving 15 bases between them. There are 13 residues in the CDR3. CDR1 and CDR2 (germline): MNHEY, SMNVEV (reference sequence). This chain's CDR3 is CASGTGLKYEQYF. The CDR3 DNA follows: TGTGCCAGCGGAACAGGGTTAAAGTACGAGCAGTACTTC.

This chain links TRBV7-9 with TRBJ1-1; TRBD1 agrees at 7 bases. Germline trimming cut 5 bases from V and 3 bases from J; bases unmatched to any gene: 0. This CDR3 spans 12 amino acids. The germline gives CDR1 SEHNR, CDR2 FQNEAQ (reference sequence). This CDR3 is CASSTGDTEAFF. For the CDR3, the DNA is TGTGCCAGCAGCACAGGGGACACTGAAGCTTTCTTT. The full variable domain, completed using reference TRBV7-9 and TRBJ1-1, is DTGVSQNPRHKITKRGQNVTFRCDPISEHNRLYWYRQTLGQGPEFLTYFQNEAQLEKSRLLSDRFSAERPKGSFSTLEIQRTEQGDSAMYLCASSTGDTEAFFGQGTRLTVV.

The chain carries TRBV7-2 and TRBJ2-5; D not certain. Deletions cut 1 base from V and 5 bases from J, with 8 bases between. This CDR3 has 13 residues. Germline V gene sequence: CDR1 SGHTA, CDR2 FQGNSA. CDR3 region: CASSLEVVETQYF. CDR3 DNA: TGTGCCAGCAGCTTAGAAGTTGTGGAGACCCAGTACTTC. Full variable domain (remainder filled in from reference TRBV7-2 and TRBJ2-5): GAGVSQSPSNKVTEKGKDVELRCDPISGHTALYWYRQSLGQGLEFLIYFQGNSAPDKSGLPSDRFSAERTGGSVSTLTIQRTQQEDSAVYLCASSLEVVETQYFGPGTRLLVL.

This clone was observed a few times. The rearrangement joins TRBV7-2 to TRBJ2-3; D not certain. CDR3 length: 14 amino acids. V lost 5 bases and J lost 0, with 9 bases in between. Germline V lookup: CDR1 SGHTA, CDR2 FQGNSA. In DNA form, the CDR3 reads TGTGCCAGCAGCAACTCCTACAGCACAGATACGCAGTATTTT. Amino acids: CASSNSYSTDTQYF.

The CDR3 DNA reads TGTGCTAGTGTGGGCGGGGACGACTACGAGCAGTACTTC. Translation gives CASVGGDDYEQYF. The rearrangement uses TRBV28 and TRBJ2-7; tentatively, D is TRBD2 (6 bases). This CDR3 is built from 13 residues. Germline V lookup: CDR1 MDHEN, CDR2 SYDVKM.

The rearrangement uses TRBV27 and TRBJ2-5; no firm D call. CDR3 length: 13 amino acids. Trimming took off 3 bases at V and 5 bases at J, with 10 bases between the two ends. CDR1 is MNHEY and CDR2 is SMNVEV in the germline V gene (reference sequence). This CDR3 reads CASSFGVRETQYF. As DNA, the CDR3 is TGTGCCAGCAGTTTTGGAGTTAGGGAGACCCAGTACTTC.